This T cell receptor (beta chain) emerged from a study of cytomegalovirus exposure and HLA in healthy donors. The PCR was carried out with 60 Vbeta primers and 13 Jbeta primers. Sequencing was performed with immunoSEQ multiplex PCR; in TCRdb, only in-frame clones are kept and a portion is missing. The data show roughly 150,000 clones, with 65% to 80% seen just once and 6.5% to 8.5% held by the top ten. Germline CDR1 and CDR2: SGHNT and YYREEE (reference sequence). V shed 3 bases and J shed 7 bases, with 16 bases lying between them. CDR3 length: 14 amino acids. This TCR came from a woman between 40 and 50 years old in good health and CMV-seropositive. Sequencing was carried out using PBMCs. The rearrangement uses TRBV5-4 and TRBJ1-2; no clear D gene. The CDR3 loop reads CASSSDGLTSGYTF. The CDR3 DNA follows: TGTGCCAGCAGCTCAGACGGGTTAACAAGTGGCTACACCTTC.